This paragraph reports one TCR beta chain. The target antigen is unknown. A far larger clone is one base from this, pointing to a likely read error. This sample is drawn from a study of regulatory T cells in long-lasting Graves disease. CDR1 and CDR2 (germline): MDHEN, SYDVKM. This CDR3 has 16 residues. Study findings and constraints: Favoring TRBV28, TRBJ1-2 and TRBJ2-5 was a feature seen in persistent disease. Whereas about a thousand public clonotypes were shared by new patients, persistent patients shared more, at roughly 2,500.

Arm-PCR with iRepertoire HTBI primers amplified the CDR3 regions for these TCR beta libraries. TCRdb re-called the multiplex PCR reads through MiXCR, storing one row per CDR3 protein. In the table there are some 250,000 distinct CDR3 sequences, about 17% of which are singletons. Time point indicated: newly diagnosed GD, antithyroid drugs for less than 3 months. PBMC RNA served as the TCR library source. The authors diagnosed Graves' disease using American Thyroid Association guidelines. As collected, the peripheral blood samples measured around 9 milliliters each and went into EDTA tubes. The sequenced sample was peripheral blood mononuclear cells (PBMCs), obtained at new diagnosis, from a patient treated with antithyroid drugs. The V call is TRBV28, the J call TRBJ2-5, with D possibly matching TRBD2 (6 bases). The clonotype originates from a female donor with Graves disease. CDR3 bases: TGTGCCAGCAGAAAGTCCCCGGGGCCGCGGGGTGGGGAGCAGCTCTTC. Translated, it gives CASRKSPGPRGGEQLF.